These 20 T cell receptor beta chains were sequenced from one sample in a study of CD8+ T cells in alopecia areata. Once RNA had been extracted, it was reverse transcribed into cDNA to act as the sequencing template. Assay: immunoSEQ multiplex PCR; the TCRdb copy retains only in-frame clones and omits some. The data show some 120,000 clones, around 48% seen once. The material sequenced was NKG2D-low CD8+ T cells sorted from blood. The origin of the receptors is a human donor with alopecia areata.

The V gene is TRBV25-1, the J gene TRBJ2-7; D is undetermined. Germline V gene sequence: CDR1 MGHDK, CDR2 SYGVNS. Trimming took 1 base from V and 5 from J, leaving 6 bases between them. CDR3 length: 12 amino acids. CDR3 sequence (DNA): TGTGCCAGCAGTGAATCCGGGCACGAGCAGTACTTC. It is translated as CASSESGHEQYF.

The chain links TRBV6-6 to TRBJ2-1; D gene unclear. The V and J ends lost 8 bases and 3 bases respectively, with 11 bases between them. The CDR3 totals 13 residues. The germline V gene encodes CDR1 MNHNY and CDR2 SVGAGI (reference sequence). CDR3 in amino acids: CASHNEDYNEQFF. The CDR3 DNA is TGTGCCAGCCACAATGAGGACTACAATGAGCAGTTCTTC.

The J gene is TRBJ2-7, the V gene TRBV27, with D possibly matching TRBD1 (5 bases). CDR3 length: 11 residues. Trimming took 9 bases from V and 5 from J, leaving 11 bases between them. Per the germline V gene, CDR1 is MNHEY and CDR2 is SMNVEV (reference sequence). CDR3 DNA: TGTGCCAGTACCGCAGGGAACGAGCAGTACTTC. It codes for CASTAGNEQYF.

J is TRBJ2-2 and V is TRBV29-1, with 7 bases aligning to TRBD2. The CDR3 length is 14 residues. Per germline, CDR1 SQVTM and CDR2 ANQGSEA. Unmatched junction bases numbered 6, after V lost 4 bases and J lost 4 bases. The CDR3 sequence: CSVVREGPTGELFF. CDR3 bases: TGCAGCGTTGTGAGGGAGGGCCCCACCGGGGAGCTGTTTTTT.

The V call is TRBV11-2, the J call TRBJ1-1; D unresolved. The CDR3 length is 14 residues. CDR1 SGHAT and CDR2 FQNNGV come from the germline V gene. V dropped 5 bases and J dropped 5 bases, with 15 bases sitting between them. The DNA of the CDR3 is TGTGCCAGCAGCCCAAGTGTTCTGAGGACTGAAGCTTTCTTT. Translation gives CASSPSVLRTEAFF.

The sample holds a few counts of this clone. The chain couples TRBV7-9 to TRBJ2-1, with D tentatively TRBD1 (5 bases). The CDR3 spans 14 residues. V was cut by 4 bases and J by 6 bases, with 13 bases left in between. Germline V gene sequence: CDR1 SEHNR, CDR2 FQNEAQ (reference sequence). The CDR3: CASSYLGPANEQFF. CDR3 bases: TGTGCCAGCAGCTACTTGGGGCCGGCCAATGAGCAGTTCTTC.

This clone has more than one count but fewer than ten. This sequence joins TRBV6-5 and TRBJ2-1; TRBD2 matches 9 bases. The CDR3 length is 16 residues. J gave up 5 bases and V 2 bases, and 7 bases lay outside the gene matches. Germline V gives CDR1 MNHEY, CDR2 SVGAGI. CDR3 DNA: TGTGCCAGCAGTTACCAAGCGGGAGGACCTGACAATGAGCAGTTCTTC. Protein sequence: CASSYQAGGPDNEQFF.

V is TRBV27 and J is TRBJ2-7; tentative D call: TRBD2 (5 bases). V was clipped by 2 bases and J by 3 bases, with 11 bases between them. Germline CDR1 reads MNHEY; CDR2 reads SMNVEV (reference sequence). The CDR3 is made up of 14 amino acids. The CDR3 spells CASSLKLSGYEQYF. CDR3 DNA: TGTGCCAGCAGTTTAAAGCTAAGCGGCTACGAGCAGTACTTC.

V usage is TRBV9 and J usage is TRBJ2-6, with D maybe TRBD1 (5 bases). The V end was cut by 1 base, the J end by 0 bases, with 5 bases between. CDR3 length: 15 amino acids. Per the germline V gene, CDR1 is SGDLS and CDR2 is YYNGEE. The CDR3 loop is CASSVRGSGANVLTF. The CDR3 DNA sequence: TGTGCCAGCAGCGTAAGGGGCTCTGGGGCCAACGTCCTGACTTTC.

The chain carries TRBV30 and TRBJ1-2, with 7 bases aligning to TRBD1. The CDR3 contains 15 residues. Trimming cost V 4 bases and J 2 bases; bases outside gene matches: 10. The germline gives CDR1 GTSNPN, CDR2 SVGIG (reference sequence). The CDR3 DNA sequence: TGTGCCTGGACCCCCCCGGGACAGATGAACTATGGCTACACCTTC. Its protein product is CAWTPPGQMNYGYTF.

The chain carries TRBV11-2 and TRBJ2-5, with D hard to call. The CDR3 runs to 13 residues. V was pared by 0 bases and J by 4 bases, with 6 bases between. The germline V gene has CDR1 SGHAT and CDR2 FQNNGV. CDR3 nucleotides: TGTGCCAGCAGCTTAGAGTCAGGAGAGACCCAGTACTTC. Residues: CASSLESGETQYF.

The genes are TRBV5-1 and TRBJ2-7, with a tentative D call TRBD1 (6 bases). V lost 4 bases and J lost 2, with 13 bases in between. The germline CDR1 and CDR2 sequences are SGHRS and YFSETQ. This CDR3 contains 14 residues. The CDR3 DNA reads as TGCGCCAGCAGCGGCGAGGACAGAGCCTACGAGCAGTACTTC. It is translated as CASSGEDRAYEQYF. Based on the CDR3 plus reference TRBV5-1 and TRBJ2-7, the full variable domain is KAGVTQTPRYLIKTRGQQVTLSCSPISGHRSVSWYQQTPGQGLQFLFEYFSETQRNKGNFPGRFSGRQFSNSRSEMNVSTLELGDSALYLCASSGEDRAYEQYFGPGTRLTVT.

To note about this clone: The same CDR3 is also encoded by other DNA sequences in this sample. The rearrangement uses TRBV29-1 and TRBJ2-5; D call uncertain. With 1 base removed from V and 2 bases from J, the gap between germline ends came to 5 bases. The germline V gene has CDR1 SQVTM and CDR2 ANQGSEA. This CDR3 is 12 amino acids long. CDR3 sequence (DNA): TGCAGCGTTGAAGGCTTACAAGAGACCCAGTACTTC. It specifies CSVEGLQETQYF.

This rearrangement joins TRBV5-4 to TRBJ2-5; D is undetermined. From germline, CDR1 is SGHNT and CDR2 YYREEE (reference sequence). Trimming cost V 1 base and J 4 bases, with 11 bases left between them. CDR3 length: 14 residues. This CDR3 is CASSLLSPGETQYF. The CDR3 nucleotides read TGTGCCAGCAGCTTGCTTTCCCCCGGAGAGACCCAGTACTTC.

In this sample, this clone turned up a few times. This chain links TRBV29-1 with TRBJ2-1; no firm D call. Per the germline V gene, CDR1 is SQVTM and CDR2 is ANQGSEA. The CDR3 is made up of 12 amino acids. With 7 bases removed from V and 4 bases from J, the gap between germline ends came to 11 bases. CDR3 protein: CSGLPPYNEQFF. The CDR3 DNA reads TGCAGCGGCCTCCCGCCATACAATGAGCAGTTCTTC.

Details on this clone: The sample has other DNA sequences that encode this CDR3 too. V and J are TRBV29-1 and TRBJ1-3; perhaps TRBD1 as D (5 bases). The germline CDR1 and CDR2 sequences are SQVTM and ANQGSEA. This CDR3 has 12 amino acids. The ends were cut back, 4 bases at V and 1 base at J, with 5 bases in the middle. The CDR3 sequence is CSVAGSGNTIYF. Here the CDR3 DNA reads TGCAGCGTTGCAGGGTCTGGAAACACCATATATTTT.

This clone has a handful of counts. The chain employs TRBV5-6 and TRBJ2-3; D is possibly TRBD1 (6 bases). The CDR3 totals 12 residues. Germline loops: CDR1 SGHDT, CDR2 YYEEEE. V was cut by 3 bases and J by 4 bases, with 6 bases left in between. The CDR3 nucleotides are TGTGCCAGCAGCTGGGGGCCAGATACGCAGTATTTT. This encodes CASSWGPDTQYF.

This clone turned up a few times. The gene calls are TRBV28 and TRBJ2-1; tentative D call: TRBD2 (6 bases). CDR3 length: 14 amino acids. Germline CDR1 is MDHEN and CDR2 is SYDVKM. V shed 2 bases and J shed 8 bases, with 13 bases lying between them. The CDR3 reads CASSLGASVDEQFF. CDR3 nucleotides: TGTGCCAGCAGTTTAGGTGCTAGCGTCGATGAGCAGTTCTTC.

This sequence joins TRBV15 and TRBJ2-7; TRBD1 agrees at 7 bases. Germline V gives CDR1 LNHNV, CDR2 YYDKDF (reference sequence). This CDR3 spans 14 amino acids. With 1 base clipped from V and 2 bases from J, the junction kept 2 bases outside the gene matches. The CDR3 DNA is TGTGCCACCAGCAGAGGACAGGGACCCTACGAGCAGTACTTC. Translating gives CATSRGQGPYEQYF.

The chain joins TRBV29-1 to TRBJ2-3, with 15 nucleotides matching TRBD2. The germline CDR1 and CDR2 sequences are SQVTM and ANQGSEA. J lost 1 base, V lost 6 bases, and 8 bases had no gene match. CDR3 length equals 17 residues. The CDR3 sequence is CSVGLAGGLFGTDTQYF. For the CDR3, the DNA is TGCAGCGTAGGACTAGCGGGGGGGCTGTTCGGCACAGATACGCAGTATTTT.